Shown below are 5 T cell receptor beta chains from a single sample sequenced in a study of CXCR3-negative and CXCR3-positive naive CD8 T cells. The libraries of TRB cDNA were prepared using 5' RACE with UMI labels. TCRdb reprocessed the 5' RACE reads, keeping one entry per CDR3 protein, no DNA. The table counts tens of thousands of distinct CDR3 sequences; 9.5% to 13% lies in the top ten. The sequenced sample consisted of memory CD8+ T cells from blood. These receptor sequences come from a human donor in good health. Some clones in this sample may be carry-over from other donors' samples.

The CDR3 sequence: CSAAGVNTGELFF. The gene calls are TRBV20-1 and TRBJ2-2; with no DNA, the TCRdb D assignment of TRBD1 cannot be verified. This CDR3 is 13 amino acids long. Germline V gene lookup returns CDR1 DFQATT and CDR2 SNEGSKA (reference sequence).

The rearrangement joins TRBV4-3 to TRBJ2-3; the TCRdb call, TRBD1, lacks DNA for checking. The CDR3 length is 16 residues. Germline V gives CDR1 LGHNA, CDR2 YSLEER. The CDR3: CASSHRVGTGTDTQYF.

The chain is built from TRBV9 and TRBJ1-1; with no DNA, the TCRdb D assignment of TRBD1 cannot be verified. Germline CDR1 reads SGDLS; CDR2 reads YYNGEE. CDR3 length: 15 residues. This CDR3 reads CASNSGGGLNTEAFF.

V is TRBV20-1 and J is TRBJ2-1. Germline V gene data show CDR1 as DFQATT and CDR2 as SNEGSKA (reference sequence). The CDR3 spans 13 residues. The CDR3 reads CSADIVSYNEQFF.

The chain carries TRBV7-6 and TRBJ1-6; TCRdb calls TRBD1, which cannot be checked without DNA. This CDR3 comprises 14 residues. Germline V gene lookup returns CDR1 SGHVS and CDR2 FNYEAQ. The CDR3 here is CASSLDRGNSPLHF.